This T cell receptor beta chain was retrieved from a study of T cells in Graves' hyperthyroidism and ophthalmopathy. Background on the study: Prior to any treatment, at the point of initial diagnosis, peripheral blood was collected.

TCR beta CDR3 regions were amplified from RNA. The HTBI primer set was used in a first-round RT-PCR of the TCR CDR3. TCRdb redid the calling of the multiplex PCR reads with MiXCR, one entry per CDR3 protein. Among roughly 420,000 distinct CDR3 sequences listed, 15% to 18% were seen once. Patients having uncontrolled infection, another autoimmune disease, pregnancy or lactation were not included. Diagnosing involved the use of clinical symptoms, serum thyroxine and TRAb, thyroid ultrasound and orbital computed tomography. V shed 0 bases, J shed 4 bases, and the junction held 2 bases outside the gene matches. The length of the CDR3 is 14 residues. Germline CDR1 is DFQATT and CDR2 is SNEGSKA (reference sequence). In this sample, this clonotype turned up many times.

The chain recombines TRBV20-1 with TRBJ2-3; TRBD2 agrees at 9 bases. The material sequenced was blood. The sequence was obtained from a woman between 18 and 30 years old with Graves' hyperthyroidism. CDR3: CSARDRGGADTQYF. The CDR3 bases are TGCAGTGCTAGAGATCGCGGGGGGGCAGATACGCAGTATTTT.